This paragraph reports one T cell receptor (beta chain). In the source study's methods: Reference gene primer amplification gave estimated nucleated cell counts. The protocol was immunoSEQ multiplex PCR, while the TCRdb copy is restricted to in-frame clones and leaves out a portion. V and J calls and clone size are those listed in that table; D and trimming were worked out from the DNA. The table lists about 50,000 clones, less than 90% of them singletons. The data were taken from a study of blood T cell repertoires in COVID-19. For the study at large: Samples representing acute and convalescent COVID-19 were sourced from the United States, Italy and Spain. Nucleic acid was either cDNA or gDNA, and it came from T cells, B-cell-depleted T cells, or PBMCs.

The CDR3 has 13 amino acids. Trimming stripped 3 bases from V and 7 bases from J, with 10 bases between. Germline CDR1 DFQATT, CDR2 SNEGSKA (reference sequence). Sequencing was performed on peripheral blood. The chain couples TRBV20-1 to TRBJ1-6, with D maybe TRBD1 (6 bases). The clonotype originates from a human donor in a cohort sampled during active COVID-19. The CDR3 coding sequence is TGCAGTGCTAGTGGGGGCGGCAATTCACCCCTCCACTTT. It yields the protein CSASGGGNSPLHF.